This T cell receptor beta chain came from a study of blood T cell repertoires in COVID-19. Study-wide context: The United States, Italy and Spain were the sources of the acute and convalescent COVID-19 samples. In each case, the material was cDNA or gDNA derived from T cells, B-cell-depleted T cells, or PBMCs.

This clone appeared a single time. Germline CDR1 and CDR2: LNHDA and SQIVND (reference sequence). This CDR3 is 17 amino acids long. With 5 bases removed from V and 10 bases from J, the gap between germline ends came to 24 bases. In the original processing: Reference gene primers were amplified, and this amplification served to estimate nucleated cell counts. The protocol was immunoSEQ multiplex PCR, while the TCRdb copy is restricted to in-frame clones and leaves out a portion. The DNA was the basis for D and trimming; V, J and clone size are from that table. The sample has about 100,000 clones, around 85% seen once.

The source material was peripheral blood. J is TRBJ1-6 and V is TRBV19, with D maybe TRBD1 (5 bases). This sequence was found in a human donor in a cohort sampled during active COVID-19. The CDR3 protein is CASSRSFDSRVGSPLHF. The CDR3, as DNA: TGTGCCAGTAGTCGATCCTTCGACAGTAGGGTGGGGTCACCCCTCCACTTT. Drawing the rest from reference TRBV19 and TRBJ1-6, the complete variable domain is DGGITQSPKYLFRKEGQNVTLSCEQNLNHDAMYWYRQDPGQGLRLIYYSQIVNDFQKGDIAEGYSVSREKKESFPLTVTSAQKNPTAFYLCASSRSFDSRVGSPLHFGNGTRLTVT.